The rows below give T cell receptor beta chains drawn from one sample of a study of vaccination effects on CD4 cells after COVID-19. The repertoire was sequenced with immunoSEQ multiplex PCR; TCRdb's copy has only in-frame clones and lacks some. The table includes tens of thousands of clones, 55% to 75% detected once. Their antigens remain unidentified. The sample in question was CD4+ T cells from PBMCs cultured with SARS-CoV-2 spike peptides, obtained before COVID-19 vaccination. These receptors were obtained from a human donor who received a COVID-19 vaccine. Each CDR3 is given without its conserved first and last residue.

V	J	CDR3
TRBV4-1	TRBJ1-2	ASSQSGTDEGGYT
TRBV27	TRBJ2-2	ASRPSGGYTGELF
TRBV19	TRBJ2-4	ASSPDRANIQY
TRBV29-1	TRBJ2-5	SVRGSQETQY
TRBV5-1	TRBJ2-7	ASSFGQGIDEQY
TRBV19	TRBJ2-3	ASSETGGADTQY
TRBV30	TRBJ2-7	AWSLALGEQY
TRBV5-8	TRBJ2-1	ASSPFKAGGRDEQF
TRBV27	TRBJ1-2	ASSSIQGATYGYT
TRBV11-2	TRBJ1-3	ASSLEAFSGNTIY
TRBV5-1	TRBJ2-1	ASSPGSSGNNEQF
TRBV3-1/TRBV3-2	TRBJ1-2	ASSQGVSRRGYGYT
TRBV19	TRBJ1-5	ASSIAEGTGTPQH
TRBV9	TRBJ1-2	ASSIRLNYGYT
TRBV4-2	TRBJ2-1	ASSQVSLAGVYNEQF
TRBV30	TRBJ2-6	AWSVLGSGANVLT
TRBV10-3	TRBJ1-3	AIRDSLFSGNTIY
TRBV19	TRBJ2-2	ASTRSSGEIGELF
TRBV12-3/TRBV12-4	TRBJ2-3	ASSLMGDTQY
TRBV28	TRBJ1-4	ASSSPSMMTTNEKLF
TRBV19	TRBJ1-4	AATRGGIGEKLF
TRBV9	TRBJ2-1	ASSASGGVNEQF
TRBV23-1	TRBJ2-1	ASSRTPPGTGEVGNEQF
TRBV5-4	TRBJ1-2	ASSLGLQGGYT
TRBV29-1	TRBJ1-6	SVGSNNSPLH
TRBV28	TRBJ2-1	ASQGLGQREGQF
TRBV6-5	TRBJ2-7	ASSYQGAHSYEQY
TRBV5-4	TRBJ2-5	ASSRGAGYQETQY
TRBV5-1	TRBJ1-6	ASSLDGSSYNSPLH
TRBV7-2	TRBJ1-2	ASSFDRGTYGYT
TRBV20-1	TRBJ2-7	SASTGGNTYEQY
TRBV30	TRBJ1-4	AWHLRGHSTNEKLF
TRBV2	TRBJ2-1	ASSGYNEQF
TRBV5-1	TRBJ1-3	ASSLNAYGPSSGNTIY
TRBV4-2	TRBJ2-7	ASSQDQAYEQY
TRBV5-4	TRBJ1-1	ASSARGGPLNTEAF
TRBV10-3	TRBJ1-6	AIRDRAGSYNSPLH
TRBV19	TRBJ2-3	ASSLHPGTDTQY
TRBV5-1	TRBJ2-7	ASSYGTTSSYEQY
TRBV20-1	TRBJ1-5	SASGLAKPQH
TRBV7-3	TRBJ2-7	ASSLSAGPSYEQY
TRBV7-8	TRBJ2-5	ASSLAPWDSKETQY
TRBV28	TRBJ2-1	ASSLGRGEQF
TRBV15	TRBJ1-2	ATRGTGDNYGYT